The clone carrying this T cell receptor beta chain has a count of ten or more. What it recognizes is unknown. The CDR3 contains 16 residues. V lost 4 bases to trimming and J lost 3 bases, with 15 bases between them. Germline-derived CDR1 and CDR2 are LGHDT and YNNKEL (reference sequence). The sample comes from a study of T cells after yellow fever vaccination. Study results and limitations: Among primary-vaccination clones, most reappeared after the booster, at 96% for CD4 and more than 85% for CD8. Weaker overall, the secondary response nonetheless peaked faster (day 5 versus 15). Across the CD4 and CD8 compartments, a small share of clonotypes was present in both.

A universal primer site and UMIs were added as TCR cDNA was made by 5'RACE template switching. TCRdb fed the 5' RACE reads into MiXCR, producing one record per CDR3 protein. The table lists roughly 170,000 distinct CDR3 sequences, about 6% of them singletons. This specimen consisted of CD4+ T cells sorted from PBMCs, obtained on the day of the first yellow fever vaccination. The chain combines TRBV3-1 with TRBJ2-2, with unresolved D. This sequence was found in a man aged 18 to 29 who received the YFV17D yellow fever vaccine. CDR3 bases: TGTGCCAGCAGCCCAGGCGCGCGACCACACACCGGGGAGCTGTTTTTT. Encoded protein: CASSPGARPHTGELFF.